Here is one T cell receptor beta chain with its context. Its target is unknown. CDR1 and CDR2 from the germline V gene are SGHVS and FQNEAQ. The CDR3 has 12 residues. The ends were cut back, 5 bases at V and 5 bases at J, with 9 bases in the middle. This specimen belongs to a study of cytomegalovirus exposure and HLA in healthy donors. Primers: 60 Vbeta forward and 13 Jbeta reverse. Profiled with immunoSEQ multiplex PCR; TCRdb holds only in-frame clones, not every one. The sample contains a few hundred thousand clones, 60% to 85% of which appear only once. Study results and limitations: Presence/absence analyses assumed roughly uniform sequencing depth across donors. In a later analysis, compared with equally common non-associated chains, HLA-associated beta chains were more expanded. Productive rates of about 87% or about 30% were seen for most TCR beta V segments in an earlier analysis. Investigators reported 164 TCR beta chains as tied to cytomegalovirus.

The chain joins TRBV7-8 to TRBJ1-2, with D tentatively TRBD1 (6 bases). The sequencing sample was made of PBMCs. This sequence originates from a man between 40 and 49 years old in good health and CMV-seronegative. Here the CDR3 reads CASSEGEYGYTF. CDR3 bases: TGTGCCAGCAGCGAGGGGGAATATGGCTACACCTTC.